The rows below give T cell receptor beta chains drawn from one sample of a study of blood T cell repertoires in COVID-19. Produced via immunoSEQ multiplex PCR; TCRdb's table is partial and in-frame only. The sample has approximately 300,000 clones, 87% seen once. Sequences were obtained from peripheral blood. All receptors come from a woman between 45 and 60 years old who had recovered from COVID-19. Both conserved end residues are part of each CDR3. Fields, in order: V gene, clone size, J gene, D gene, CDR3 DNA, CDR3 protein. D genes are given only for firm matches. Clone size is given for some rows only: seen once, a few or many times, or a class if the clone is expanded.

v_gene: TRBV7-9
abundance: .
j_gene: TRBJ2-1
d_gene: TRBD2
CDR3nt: TGTGCCAGCAGCCGTTTTACAGCGGGAGTGGGTCATAATGAGCAGTTCTTC
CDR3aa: CASSRFTAGVGHNEQFF

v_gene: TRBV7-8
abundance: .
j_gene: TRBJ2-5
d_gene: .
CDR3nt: TGTGCCAGCAGCTTATCACGGGTTCAAGAGACCCAGTACTTC
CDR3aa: CASSLSRVQETQYF

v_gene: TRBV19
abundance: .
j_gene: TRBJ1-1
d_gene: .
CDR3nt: TGTGCCAGTCTGGGAGGGATAGGCACTGAAGCTTTCTTT
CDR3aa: CASLGGIGTEAFF

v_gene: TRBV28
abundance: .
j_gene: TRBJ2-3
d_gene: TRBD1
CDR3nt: TGTGCCAGCAGTTTCGGACAGGCGGACCTTCCAGATACGCAGTATTTT
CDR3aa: CASSFGQADLPDTQYF

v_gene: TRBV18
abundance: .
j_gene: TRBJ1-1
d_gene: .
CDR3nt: TGTGCCAGCTCACCAGGACAGCCTGAAGCTTTCTTT
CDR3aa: CASSPGQPEAFF

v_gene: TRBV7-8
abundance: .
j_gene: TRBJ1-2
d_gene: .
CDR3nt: TGTGCCAGCAGCCGTGCGGGGGACTATGGCTACACCTTC
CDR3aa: CASSRAGDYGYTF

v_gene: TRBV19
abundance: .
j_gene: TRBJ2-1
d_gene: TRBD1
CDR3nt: TGTGCCAGTAGTACTATCGGACAGGGGATTATCAATGAGCAGTTCTTC
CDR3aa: CASSTIGQGIINEQFF

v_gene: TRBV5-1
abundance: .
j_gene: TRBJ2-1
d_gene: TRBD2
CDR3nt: TGCGCCAGCAGCTTGCGGCCGCGGACTAGCGGGTCCCCCAATGAGCAGTTCTTC
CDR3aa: CASSLRPRTSGSPNEQFF

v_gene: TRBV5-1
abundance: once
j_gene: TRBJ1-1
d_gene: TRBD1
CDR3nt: TGCGCCAGCAGCCTCGGGACAGGTAGCACTGAAGCTTTCTTT
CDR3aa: CASSLGTGSTEAFF

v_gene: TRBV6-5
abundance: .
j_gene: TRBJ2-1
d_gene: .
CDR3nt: TGTGCCAGCAGCGAGGGCTTCCCGTTCTTC
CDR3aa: CASSEGFPFF

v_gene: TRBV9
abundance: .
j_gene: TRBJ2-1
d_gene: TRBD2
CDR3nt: TGTGCCAGCAGTACGGGGGGTAGCTCCTACAATGAGCAGTTCTTC
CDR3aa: CASSTGGSSYNEQFF

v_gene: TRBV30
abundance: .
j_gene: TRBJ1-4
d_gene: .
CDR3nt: TGTGCCTGGAGTGGGGACACTTTAAATGAAAAACTGTTTTTT
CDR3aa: CAWSGDTLNEKLFF

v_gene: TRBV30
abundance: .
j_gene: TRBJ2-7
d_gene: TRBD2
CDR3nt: TGTGCCTGGAGTGGAAGCGGGAGAGGGGGGATCTCCTACGAGCAGTACTTC
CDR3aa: CAWSGSGRGGISYEQYF

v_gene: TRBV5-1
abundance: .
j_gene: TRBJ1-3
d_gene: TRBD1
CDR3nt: TGCGCCAGCAGCCCGGACAGGATTGGAAACACCATATATTTT
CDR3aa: CASSPDRIGNTIYF

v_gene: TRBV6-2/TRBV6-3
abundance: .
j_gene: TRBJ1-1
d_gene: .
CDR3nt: TGTGCCAGCAGTTACCAGGGTGGCACTGAAGCTTTCTTT
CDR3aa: CASSYQGGTEAFF

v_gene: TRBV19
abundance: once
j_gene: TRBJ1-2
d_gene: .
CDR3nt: TGTGCCAGTAGTATAAGCGGGGCAGGGGCCCCTCGAGTTGGATACACCTTC
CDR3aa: CASSISGAGAPRVGYTF

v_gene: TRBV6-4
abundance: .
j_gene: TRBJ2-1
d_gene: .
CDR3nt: TGTGCCAGCAGTGAAGAGGTGGGTTCTTTCAATGAGCAGTTCTTC
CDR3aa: CASSEEVGSFNEQFF

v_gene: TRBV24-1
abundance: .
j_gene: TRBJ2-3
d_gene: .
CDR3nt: TGTGCCACCAGTGATCTCGACCAACGGGTTTGGACAGATACGCAGTATTTT
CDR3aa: CATSDLDQRVWTDTQYF

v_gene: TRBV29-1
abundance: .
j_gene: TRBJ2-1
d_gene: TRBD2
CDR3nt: TGCAGCGTTGAAGGGATTACTAGCGGGGCTAACAATGAGCAGTTCTTC
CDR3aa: CSVEGITSGANNEQFF

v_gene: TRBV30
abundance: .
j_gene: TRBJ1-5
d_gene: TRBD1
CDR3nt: TGTGCCTGCGACAGGGAGGATCAGCCCCAGCATTTT
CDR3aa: CACDREDQPQHF

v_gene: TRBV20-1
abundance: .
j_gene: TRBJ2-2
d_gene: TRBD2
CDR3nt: TGCAGTGCTAGTCGGCTAGCGGACACCGGGGAGCTGTTTTTT
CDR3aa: CSASRLADTGELFF

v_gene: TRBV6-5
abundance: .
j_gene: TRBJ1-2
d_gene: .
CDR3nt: TGTGCCAGCAGTACCAGACTGGGCTATGGCTACACCTTC
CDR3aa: CASSTRLGYGYTF

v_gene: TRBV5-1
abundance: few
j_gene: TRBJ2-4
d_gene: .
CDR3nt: TGCGCCAGCAGCCCCCTGGGAGGAGGGAAAAACATTCAGTACTTC
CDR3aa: CASSPLGGGKNIQYF

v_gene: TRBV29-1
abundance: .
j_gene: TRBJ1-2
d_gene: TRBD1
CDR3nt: TGCAGCTTCCCTTCTCAAGACAGGGGAGGAGGCTACACCTTC
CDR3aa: CSFPSQDRGGGYTF

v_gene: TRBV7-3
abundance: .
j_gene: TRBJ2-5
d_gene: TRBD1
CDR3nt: TGTGCCAGCAGCTCCCCTGGGACAGACCAAGAGACCCAGTACTTC
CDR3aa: CASSSPGTDQETQYF

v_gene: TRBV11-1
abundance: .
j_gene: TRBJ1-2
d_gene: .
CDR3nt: TGTGCCAGCAGCCCCTCATATCGGGGGTCTTATGGCTACACCTTC
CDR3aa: CASSPSYRGSYGYTF

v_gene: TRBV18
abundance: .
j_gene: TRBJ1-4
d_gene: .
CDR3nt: TGTGCCAGCTCACCAGGGCGGGGTGAAAAACTGTTTTTT
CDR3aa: CASSPGRGEKLFF

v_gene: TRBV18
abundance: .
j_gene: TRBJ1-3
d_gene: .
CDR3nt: TGTGCCAGCTCACCGAGGGTAGCGGACGACACCATATATTTT
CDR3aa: CASSPRVADDTIYF

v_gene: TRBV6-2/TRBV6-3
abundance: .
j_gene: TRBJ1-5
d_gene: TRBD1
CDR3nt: TGTGCCAGCAGTTACGAAGGGACAGGGGGTTTTCAGCCCCAGCATTTT
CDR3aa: CASSYEGTGGFQPQHF

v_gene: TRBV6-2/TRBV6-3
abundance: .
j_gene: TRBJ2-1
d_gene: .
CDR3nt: TGTGCCAGCAGTTACCATGCTAGTAACCGGCGGGGTAGGTACAATGAGCAGTTCTTC
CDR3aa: CASSYHASNRRGRYNEQFF

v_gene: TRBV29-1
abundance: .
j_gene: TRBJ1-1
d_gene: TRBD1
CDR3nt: TGCAGCGCCTCGGGACAGTCGAACACTGAAGCTTTCTTT
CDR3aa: CSASGQSNTEAFF

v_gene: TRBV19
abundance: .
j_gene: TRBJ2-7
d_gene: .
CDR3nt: TGTGCCAGTAGTATTTTCGGGAGCAACTACGAGCAGTACTTC
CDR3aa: CASSIFGSNYEQYF

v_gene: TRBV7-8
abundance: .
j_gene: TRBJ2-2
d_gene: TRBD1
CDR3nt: TGTGCCAGCAGCTCGCGGACAGGGGGCACCGGGGAGCTGTTTTTT
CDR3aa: CASSSRTGGTGELFF

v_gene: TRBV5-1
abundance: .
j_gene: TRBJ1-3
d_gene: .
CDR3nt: TGCGCCAGCAGTATACAGGATAGAAGCTCTGGAAACACCATATATTTT
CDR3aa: CASSIQDRSSGNTIYF

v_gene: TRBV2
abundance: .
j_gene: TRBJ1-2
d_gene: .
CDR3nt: TGTGCCAGCAGTGGAACAGGGTCCTATGGCTACACCTTC
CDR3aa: CASSGTGSYGYTF

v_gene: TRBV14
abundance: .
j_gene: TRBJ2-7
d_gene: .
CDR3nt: TGTGCCAGCAGCCAAGCGGGCTACGAGCAGTACTTC
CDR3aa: CASSQAGYEQYF

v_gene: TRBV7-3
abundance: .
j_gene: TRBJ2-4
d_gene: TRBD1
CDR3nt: TGTGCCAGCAGCTCATCGAACAGGGGAACCAAAAACATTCAGTACTTC
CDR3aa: CASSSSNRGTKNIQYF

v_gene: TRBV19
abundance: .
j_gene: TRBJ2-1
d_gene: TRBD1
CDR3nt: TGTGCCAGTAGTTCACCGGACAGGGGGCGTTATCGGTTCTTC
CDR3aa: CASSSPDRGRYRFF

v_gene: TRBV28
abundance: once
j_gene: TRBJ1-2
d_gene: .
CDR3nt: TGTGCCAGCAGTTCCGGGGGGCGAGGCTACACCTTC
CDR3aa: CASSSGGRGYTF

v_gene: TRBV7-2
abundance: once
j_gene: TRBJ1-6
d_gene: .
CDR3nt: TGTGCCAGCAGTAGCCTAGGTGGCAATAATTCACCCCTCCACTTT
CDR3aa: CASSSLGGNNSPLHF

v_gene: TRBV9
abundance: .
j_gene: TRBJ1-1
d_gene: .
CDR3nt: TGTGCCAGCAGCGGAGCCCACGCGGGTGGGGCTTTCTTT
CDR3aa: CASSGAHAGGAFF

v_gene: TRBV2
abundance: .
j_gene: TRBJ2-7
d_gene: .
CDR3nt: TGTGCCAGCACCGCCCTCAGGGTAGTGGACGAGCAGTACTTC
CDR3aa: CASTALRVVDEQYF

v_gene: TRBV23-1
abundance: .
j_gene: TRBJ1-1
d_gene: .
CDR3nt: TGCGCCAGCAGTCAATCGGCGGGGAGGGGTAGTGCGGCCACTGAAGCTTTCTTT
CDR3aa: CASSQSAGRGSAATEAFF

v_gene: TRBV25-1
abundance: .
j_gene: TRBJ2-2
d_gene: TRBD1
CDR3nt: TGTGCCAGCAGTGAAGTGGGGACAGGGGAAATCGGGGAGCTGTTTTTT
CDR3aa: CASSEVGTGEIGELFF

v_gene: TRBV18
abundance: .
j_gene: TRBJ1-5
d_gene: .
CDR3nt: TGTGCCAGCTCACCAACAGCCGTGCGGCCCCAGCATTTT
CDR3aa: CASSPTAVRPQHF

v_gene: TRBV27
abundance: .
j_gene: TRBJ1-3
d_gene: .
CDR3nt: TGTGCCAGCAGTCTACAGGGTTTCTCTGGAAACACCATATATTTT
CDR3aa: CASSLQGFSGNTIYF

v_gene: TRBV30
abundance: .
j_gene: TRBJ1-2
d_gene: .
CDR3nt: TGTGCCTGGAGTGGTAGCTCCAAATTCTATGGCTACACCTTC
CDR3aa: CAWSGSSKFYGYTF

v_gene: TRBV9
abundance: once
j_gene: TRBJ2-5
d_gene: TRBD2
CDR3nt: TGTGCCAGCAGCGAAGGGACTACGAGGGGCTACCAAGAGACCCAGTACTTC
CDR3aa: CASSEGTTRGYQETQYF

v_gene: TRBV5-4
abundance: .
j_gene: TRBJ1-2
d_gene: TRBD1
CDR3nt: TGTGCCAGCGGGGTCGTGAGGACAGGGGGCCATATCTATGGCTACACCTTC
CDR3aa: CASGVVRTGGHIYGYTF

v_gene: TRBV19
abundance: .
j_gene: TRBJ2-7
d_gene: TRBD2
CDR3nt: TGTGCCAGTAGTATAGGACAGGGGGGCTCGGGACTAGCGGGTCCTTCCCCTCGCGAGCAGTACTTC
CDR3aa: CASSIGQGGSGLAGPSPREQYF

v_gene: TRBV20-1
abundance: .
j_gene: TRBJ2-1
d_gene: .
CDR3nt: TGCAGTGCTAGTGATCTGAGCCCCGTTGAGCAGTTCTTC
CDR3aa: CSASDLSPVEQFF

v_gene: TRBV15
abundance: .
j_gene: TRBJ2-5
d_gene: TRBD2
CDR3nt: TGTGCCACCAGCAGAGGACTAGCGGGGGGAGGGGAGACCCAGTACTTC
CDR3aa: CATSRGLAGGGETQYF

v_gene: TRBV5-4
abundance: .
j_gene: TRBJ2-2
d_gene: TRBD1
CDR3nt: TGTGCCAGCAGCTTGGCCGGACAGGGCAATACCGGGGAGCTGTTTTTT
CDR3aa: CASSLAGQGNTGELFF

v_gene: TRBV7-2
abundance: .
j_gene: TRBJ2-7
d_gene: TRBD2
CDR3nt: TGTGCCAGCAGCTTACCCCCTAGCGGGACCTACGAGCAGTACTTC
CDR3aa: CASSLPPSGTYEQYF

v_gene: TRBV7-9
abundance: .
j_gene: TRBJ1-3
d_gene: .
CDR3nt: TGTGCCAGCAGCTCAGGCCTGATCTCTGGAAACACCATATATTTT
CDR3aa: CASSSGLISGNTIYF

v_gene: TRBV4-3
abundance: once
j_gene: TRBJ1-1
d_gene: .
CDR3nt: TGCGCCAGCAGCCAAGGGAGACAGGTGCTGAACACTGAAGCTTTCTTT
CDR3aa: CASSQGRQVLNTEAFF